What follows are 29 T cell receptor beta chains derived from one specimen sequenced in a study of shared clonotypes between healthy human individuals. The method was immunoSEQ multiplex PCR; TCRdb's version includes in-frame clones alone and lacks a portion of them. The profile shows roughly 2.6 million clones, approximately 94% of them singletons. Sample: naive CD4+ T cells sorted from blood. This sample's subset: CD45RA+ positively selected. These receptors all come from a young man in good health.

This clone was seen only once. The chain is built from TRBV28 and TRBJ2-7, with TRBD2 identical over 10 bases. The CDR3 is 14 amino acids. The V gene's germline CDR1 is MDHEN and CDR2 SYDVKM. The V and J ends lost 5 bases and 6 bases, in that order; junction bases with no gene match: 7. In DNA form, the CDR3 reads TGTGCCAGCAGTATCCTAGCGGGGGCGGCCGAGCAGTACTTC. Residues: CASSILAGAAEQYF.

The chain combines TRBV7-9 with TRBJ2-7; D might be TRBD2 (5 bases). Between the trimmed V and J ends, which lost 3 bases and 6 bases, there was a span of 18 bases. The CDR3 spans 15 residues. From germline, CDR1 is SEHNR and CDR2 FQNEAQ (reference sequence). The CDR3 region is CASSFGGAETLEQYF. The DNA of the CDR3 is TGTGCCAGCAGCTTCGGAGGCGCCGAGACTCTCGAGCAGTACTTC.

This clone was seen a single time. Other DNA variants within this sample encode the same CDR3. V is TRBV7-2 and J is TRBJ2-3, with no clear D. Germline V gives CDR1 SGHTA, CDR2 FQGNSA. V was shortened by 6 bases and J by 2 bases, with 6 bases between the two germline ends. The CDR3 is 12 residues long. The CDR3, as DNA: TGTGCCAGCAGTCTCCTCACAGATACGCAGTATTTT. It is translated as CASSLLTDTQYF.

The V call is TRBV10-3, the J call TRBJ2-2; D is uncertain. CDR1 and CDR2 from the germline V gene are ENHRY and SYGVKD. The germline V and J ends were trimmed by 7 bases and 1 base, with 7 bases remaining between them. The length of the CDR3 is 13 residues. This CDR3 reads CAIKAENTGELFF. The CDR3 DNA reads as TGTGCCATCAAGGCAGAGAACACCGGGGAGCTGTTTTTT.

The J gene is TRBJ2-7, the V gene TRBV10-3, with 7 bases fitting TRBD2. The length of the CDR3 is 13 residues. Germline CDR1 reads ENHRY; CDR2 reads SYGVKD. V was pared by 10 bases and J by 0 bases, with 6 bases of the junction left unmatched. The CDR3 sequence: CATSGGSSYEQYF. CDR3 in DNA: TGTGCCACCTCGGGCGGGAGCTCCTACGAGCAGTACTTC.

CDR3 amino acids: CASSSGQVGHEQFF. CDR3 in DNA: TGTGCCAGCAGCTCGGGACAGGTAGGCCATGAGCAGTTCTTC. The V call is TRBV5-4, the J call TRBJ2-1; 8 bases match TRBD1. Trimming removed 3 bases from V and 8 bases from J; junction bases left unmatched: 7. Germline V lookup: CDR1 SGHNT, CDR2 YYREEE (reference sequence). There are 14 residues in the CDR3.

V usage is TRBV2 and J usage is TRBJ2-3; tentatively, D is TRBD2 (6 bases). The CDR3 extends over 15 amino acids. Germline V gene data show CDR1 as SNHLY and CDR2 as FYNNEI. V lost 4 bases to trimming and J lost 1 base, with 12 bases between them. The CDR3, as DNA: TGTGCCAGCAGTGTCCGGGACTCCGGCACAGATACGCAGTATTTT. Translating it yields CASSVRDSGTDTQYF.

The rearrangement joins TRBV7-2 to TRBJ1-6; 8 bases map to TRBD1. The CDR3 covers 15 residues. Germline lookup yields CDR1 SGHTA and CDR2 FQGNSA. The junction had 8 bases not matched to a gene; V was cut back by 4 bases and J by 9 bases. The CDR3 sequence is CASSWGQDLGSPLHF. DNA for the CDR3: TGTGCCAGCAGCTGGGGACAGGACCTGGGTTCACCCCTCCACTTT.

V is TRBV5-1 and J is TRBJ2-5; 7 bases are shared with TRBD1. V shed 4 bases, J shed 1 base, and the junction held 10 bases outside the gene matches. This CDR3 comprises 16 residues. Germline CDR1 is SGHRS and CDR2 is YFSETQ. The chain's CDR3 is CASSRIPTGRQETQYF. DNA for the CDR3: TGCGCCAGCAGCAGAATTCCGACAGGGCGCCAAGAGACCCAGTACTTC.

A word on this clone: The sample has other DNA sequences that encode this CDR3 too. The chain couples TRBV5-1 to TRBJ2-3; 11 nucleotides line up with TRBD2. V shed 5 bases, J shed 0 bases, and the junction held 5 bases outside the gene matches. Germline CDR1 SGHRS, CDR2 YFSETQ. The CDR3 totals 16 residues. CDR3 in amino acids: CASRPGTSGSTDTQYF. CDR3 nucleotides: TGCGCCAGCAGGCCCGGGACTAGCGGAAGCACAGATACGCAGTATTTT.

The chain is built from TRBV5-1 and TRBJ2-5; 10 nucleotides line up with TRBD1. V lost 3 bases and J lost 7; bases outside the gene matches: 9. The length of the CDR3 is 15 residues. Germline lookup yields CDR1 SGHRS and CDR2 YFSETQ. Here the CDR3 DNA reads TGCGCCAGCAGCTCAAGGACAGGGGGGCAGGGGACCCAGTACTTC. Translating gives CASSSRTGGQGTQYF.

This chain uses TRBV11-2 with TRBJ2-7; the D gene is possibly TRBD1 (7 bases). Germline CDR1 and CDR2: SGHAT and FQNNGV. The CDR3 loop spans 15 amino acids. V lost 4 bases and J 6 bases, leaving 19 bases between the germline ends. This CDR3 is CASSSSRGRFFEQYF. CDR3 in DNA: TGTGCCAGCAGCTCCTCCAGGGGGAGGTTTTTCGAGCAGTACTTC.

This chain connects TRBV6-1 to TRBJ2-7, with 8 positions matching TRBD1. CDR3 length equals 14 residues. In germline, CDR1 is MNHNS, CDR2 SASEGT. Trimming removed 9 bases from V and 1 base from J; junction bases left unmatched: 8. As DNA, the CDR3 is TGTGCCAGTGAGTTGACAGGGGTATCCTACGAGCAGTACTTC. Protein: CASELTGVSYEQYF.

The rearrangement uses TRBV6-1 and TRBJ2-7; no reliable D call. The V gene's germline CDR1 is MNHNS and CDR2 SASEGT. The CDR3 is 15 amino acids. Trimming took 1 base from V and 0 from J, leaving 10 bases between them. The CDR3 DNA follows: TGTGCCAGCAGTGAAGTCTTGGGCAGCTCCTACGAGCAGTACTTC. Encoded protein: CASSEVLGSSYEQYF.

This clone was seen only a few times. The CDR3 bases are TGCGCCAGCAGTCCTTACAGTAGTAGCTACGAGCAGTACTTC. Its translation is CASSPYSSSYEQYF. The chain uses TRBV5-1 and TRBJ2-7; D not certain. The CDR3 consists of 14 residues. CDR1 is SGHRS and CDR2 is YFSETQ in the germline V gene. Trimming cost V 5 bases and J 3 bases, with 15 bases left between them.

This chain uses TRBV9 with TRBJ1-3, with D unclear. This CDR3 region has 14 residues. Trimming cost V 0 bases and J 9 bases, with 13 bases left between them. From germline, CDR1 is SGDLS and CDR2 YYNGEE. The CDR3 sequence is CASSVEGTVGTIYF. CDR3 bases: TGTGCCAGCAGCGTAGAAGGTACGGTCGGCACCATATATTTT.

The chain couples TRBV5-6 to TRBJ1-3; D remains ambiguous. CDR1 SGHDT and CDR2 YYEEEE come from the germline V gene. This CDR3 is 14 amino acids long. The V end was cut by 2 bases, the J end by 4 bases, with 10 bases between. The CDR3 nucleotides read TGTGCCAGCAGCTTCGCGGCAGTCGGAAACACCATATATTTT. It specifies CASSFAAVGNTIYF.

This rearrangement joins TRBV10-3 to TRBJ2-3, with TRBD1 matching 7 bases. With 7 bases clipped from V and 0 bases from J, the junction kept 1 base outside the gene matches. Germline CDR1 reads ENHRY; CDR2 reads SYGVKD. The CDR3 is made up of 13 amino acids. CDR3 sequence: CAIKGASTDTQYF. In DNA form, the CDR3 reads TGTGCCATCAAGGGGGCCAGCACAGATACGCAGTATTTT.

This clone was seen a single time. This chain links TRBV29-1 with TRBJ2-3; possibly TRBD1 for D (5 bases). V gave up 4 bases and J gave up 2 bases, with 13 bases separating them. From germline, CDR1 is SQVTM and CDR2 ANQGSEA. The CDR3 sequence is 14 residues long. This CDR3 is CSVVRQSYTDTQYF. The CDR3 DNA follows: TGCAGCGTTGTCAGACAGTCCTACACAGATACGCAGTATTTT.

This chain links TRBV7-2 with TRBJ2-7, with D tentatively TRBD1 or TRBD2 (5 bases each). V lost 3 bases and J 3 bases, leaving 15 bases between the germline ends. CDR1 is SGHTA and CDR2 is FQGNSA in the germline V gene. The CDR3 is 15 amino acids. Written as DNA, the CDR3 is TGTGCCAGCAGCTTGAATCCCGGGACCCACTACGAGCAGTACTTC. It is translated as CASSLNPGTHYEQYF.

This clone was found a few times. V is TRBV18 and J is TRBJ1-5; D not resolved. The V end was cut by 5 bases, the J end by 5 bases, with 13 bases between. This CDR3 contains 14 residues. Germline lookup yields CDR1 KGHSH and CDR2 LQKENI. The CDR3 protein is CASSLAGGDQPQHF. In DNA form, the CDR3 reads TGTGCCAGCTCATTAGCGGGCGGGGATCAGCCCCAGCATTTT.

The chain has TRBV5-1 and TRBJ2-7; D perhaps matches TRBD1 (5 bases). Germline CDR1 is SGHRS and CDR2 is YFSETQ. V was pared by 3 bases and J by 8 bases, with 9 bases between. The CDR3 runs 11 residues. The CDR3 bases are TGCGCCAGCAGCTCCGACAGACAGCAGTACTTC. This translates into CASSSDRQQYF.

The V call is TRBV5-1, the J call TRBJ1-1, with 9 nucleotides matching TRBD1. After removal of 7 bases from V and 5 bases from J, the junction contained 15 bases not matched to a gene. This CDR3 comprises 16 residues. The germline V gene has CDR1 SGHRS and CDR2 YFSETQ. Here the CDR3 DNA reads TGCGCCAGCCGACTAACTCCAGTGACAGGGGGGACTGAAGCTTTCTTT. The encoded protein is CASRLTPVTGGTEAFF.

The rearrangement joins TRBV6-5 to TRBJ2-3; D uncertain. V was clipped by 5 bases and J by 0 bases, with 6 bases between them. The CDR3 contains 13 residues. Germline loops: CDR1 MNHEY, CDR2 SVGAGI. Here the CDR3 DNA reads TGTGCCAGCAGTCTGACTAGCACAGATACGCAGTATTTT. It translates to CASSLTSTDTQYF.

This sequence joins TRBV7-3 and TRBJ2-1, with 9 bases fitting TRBD1. CDR1 SGHTA and CDR2 FQGTGA come from the germline V gene. J gave up 15 bases and V 6 bases, and 12 bases lay outside the gene matches. The CDR3 length is 13 residues. CDR3 nucleotide sequence: TGTGCCAGCAGTTCCTCGGTGGGACAGGGACGGTTCTTC. Its translation is CASSSSVGQGRFF.

This clone came up once. The J gene is TRBJ2-3, the V gene TRBV7-6; a possible D gene is TRBD2 (7 bases). CDR1 is SGHVS and CDR2 is FNYEAQ in the germline V gene. V was cut by 2 bases and J by 2 bases, with 14 bases left in between. CDR3 length equals 16 residues. The CDR3 DNA reads TGTGCCAGCAGCTTATCTGCGGGGGCTTACACAGATACGCAGTATTTT. It codes for CASSLSAGAYTDTQYF.

The V and J genes are TRBV30 and TRBJ1-2; D remains ambiguous. This CDR3 region has 11 residues. Germline CDR1 and CDR2: GTSNPN and SVGIG (reference sequence). Trimming cost V 4 bases and J 4 bases, with 7 bases left between them. Here the CDR3 DNA reads TGTGCCTGGACAGCCAGCTATGGCTACACCTTC. Its protein product is CAWTASYGYTF.

The V call is TRBV5-1, the J call TRBJ2-5; TRBD2 aligns across 8 bases. After removal of 0 bases from V and 2 bases from J, the junction contained 6 bases not matched to a gene. The germline CDR1 and CDR2 sequences are SGHRS and YFSETQ. The CDR3 is 16 amino acids. The CDR3 DNA follows: TGCGCCAGCAGCTTGGCCAGCGTAGCGGGACAAGAGACCCAGTACTTC. It specifies CASSLASVAGQETQYF.

In the case of this clone: This same CDR3 is encoded by further DNA sequences in the sample. Written as DNA, the CDR3 is TGTGCCAGCAGTGAACAGGGGGGAACAGATACGCAGTATTTT. Protein product: CASSEQGGTDTQYF. The chain has TRBV6-1 and TRBJ2-3; D perhaps matches TRBD1 (7 bases). This CDR3 has 14 residues. The germline V and J ends were trimmed by 2 bases and 3 bases, with 9 bases remaining between them. CDR1 and CDR2 (germline): MNHNS, SASEGT.